A single sample gave rise to the 17 T cell receptor beta chains below, sequenced in a study of T cell responses to AZD1222 COVID-19 vaccine. Assay: immunoSEQ multiplex PCR; the TCRdb copy retains only in-frame clones and omits some. The sample holds roughly 100,000 clones, 85% to 90% seen once. The material sequenced was peripheral blood, taken on day 0 of AZD1222 vaccination. These receptors all stem from an adult in good health.

V gene TRBV4-3 combines with J gene TRBJ1-5, with a tentative D call TRBD1 (6 bases). V was trimmed by 1 base and J by 4 bases, leaving 14 bases between them. This CDR3 is 16 amino acids long. Germline CDR1 LGHNA, CDR2 YSLEER. The CDR3: CASSQAWDTGNQPQHF. CDR3 DNA sequence: TGCGCCAGCAGCCAAGCCTGGGACACTGGGAATCAGCCCCAGCATTTT.

V gene TRBV7-9 combines with J gene TRBJ1-1, with TRBD1 as a possible D gene (5 bases). CDR1 is SEHNR, CDR2 FQNEAQ, per germline (reference sequence). Deletions cut 1 base from V and 0 bases from J, with 9 bases between. There are 15 residues in the CDR3. This CDR3 reads CASSLVRGMNTEAFF. The CDR3 nucleotides read TGTGCCAGCAGCTTAGTGAGGGGAATGAACACTGAAGCTTTCTTT.

The J gene is TRBJ2-7, the V gene TRBV7-6; 12 nucleotides agree with TRBD2. The germline CDR1 and CDR2 sequences are SGHVS and FNYEAQ. The CDR3 has 15 residues. The junction had 8 bases not matched to a gene; V was cut back by 5 bases and J by 6 bases. CDR3 sequence: CASSTTSGSVFEQYF. Written as DNA, the CDR3 is TGTGCCAGCAGCACGACTAGCGGGAGTGTATTCGAGCAGTACTTC.

The V gene is TRBV18, the J gene TRBJ2-3; possibly TRBD1 for D (6 bases). Germline lookup yields CDR1 KGHSH and CDR2 LQKENI. Trimming took 8 bases from V and 1 from J, leaving 7 bases between them. The CDR3 contains 12 residues. The CDR3 region is CASRQGTDTQYF. The DNA for the CDR3 is TGTGCCAGCCGACAGGGCACAGATACGCAGTATTTT.

The chain employs TRBV7-9 and TRBJ1-4; maybe TRBD1 (6 bases). V was cut by 5 bases and J by 8 bases, with 18 bases left in between. CDR3 length equals 15 residues. CDR1 is SEHNR, CDR2 FQNEAQ, per germline (reference sequence). Written as DNA, the CDR3 is TGTGCCAGCAGCCCGCGGGACACCCTTGGGGAAAAACTGTTTTTT. Translating it yields CASSPRDTLGEKLFF.

The chain employs TRBV16 and TRBJ1-2; no firm D call. V lost 4 bases, J lost 3 bases, and 9 bases lay in between. Germline V lookup: CDR1 KGHSY, CDR2 FQNENV. The CDR3 is 13 amino acids. The CDR3 is CASSPQTDYGYTF. CDR3 nucleotides: TGTGCCAGCAGCCCCCAGACGGACTATGGCTACACCTTC.

This chain connects TRBV28 to TRBJ1-1, with D possibly TRBD1 on 6 matching bases. The germline V gene has CDR1 MDHEN and CDR2 SYDVKM. CDR3 size: 17 residues. Trimming pared 6 bases from V and 0 bases from J, leaving 20 bases between. CDR3 in DNA: TGTGCCAGCAGCTCCCCCCGGGGGGCGACGGTGAACACTGAAGCTTTCTTT. Translation: CASSSPRGATVNTEAFF.

The V gene is TRBV2, the J gene TRBJ2-1, with D perhaps matching TRBD1 (5 bases). The CDR3 sequence is 13 residues long. Trimming pared 4 bases from V and 10 bases from J, leaving 14 bases between. Germline CDR1 is SNHLY and CDR2 is FYNNEI. Here the CDR3 DNA reads TGTGCCAGCAGTGGTTTGACAGAAGGGGAGCAGTTCTTC. Residues: CASSGLTEGEQFF.

V usage is TRBV27 and J usage is TRBJ2-1; tentative D call: TRBD2 (7 bases). The CDR3 extends over 15 amino acids. CDR1 MNHEY and CDR2 SMNVEV come from the germline V gene (reference sequence). Trimming cost V 4 bases and J 6 bases, with 16 bases left between them. The CDR3 DNA reads as TGTGCCAGCAGTTCTAGGGGGGGCTTTTTCAATGAGCAGTTCTTC. Translated: CASSSRGGFFNEQFF.

This clone was seen just once. The rearrangement links TRBV5-5 to TRBJ2-1, with TRBD2 identical over 7 bases. CDR3 length: 15 amino acids. CDR1 SGHKS and CDR2 YYEKEE come from the germline V gene (reference sequence). With V trimmed by 2 bases and J by 0 bases, 2 bases remained unmatched. CDR3 loop: CASSFGGSSYNEQFF. The CDR3 nucleotides are TGTGCCAGCAGCTTTGGCGGGAGCTCCTACAATGAGCAGTTCTTC. The variable domain in full, with the rest retrieved from reference TRBV5-5 and TRBJ2-1, is DAGVTQSPTHLIKTRGQQVTLRCSPISGHKSVSWYQQVLGQGPQFIFQYYEKEERGRGNFPDRFSARQFPNYSSELNVNALLLGDSALYLCASSFGGSSYNEQFFGPGTRLTVL.

This clone occurred a few times. The CDR3 DNA sequence: TGTGCCAGCAGCTTGCGGGGGGGCCAGGATACGCAGTATTTT. Its protein is CASSLRGGQDTQYF. The chain uses TRBV5-5 and TRBJ2-3; 8 positions match TRBD2. V trimming: 1 base; J trimming: 6 bases; junction bases outside the gene matches: 4. Germline-derived CDR1 and CDR2 are SGHKS and YYEKEE (reference sequence). CDR3 length equals 14 residues.

This chain connects TRBV4-1 to TRBJ2-1; 8 bases align to TRBD2. V lost 4 bases to trimming and J lost 1 base; unmatched junction nucleotides: 6. Germline V gene lookup returns CDR1 MGHRA and CDR2 YSYEKL. The CDR3 totals 16 residues. CDR3 amino acids: CASSPAGTSSYNEQFF. The CDR3 region has the DNA TGCGCCAGCAGCCCCGCCGGGACTAGTTCCTACAATGAGCAGTTCTTC.

The V gene is TRBV28, the J gene TRBJ2-1, with 7 bases fitting TRBD1. Looked up from germline, CDR1 is MDHEN and CDR2 is SYDVKM. Trimming removed 5 bases from V and 5 bases from J; junction bases left unmatched: 6. This CDR3 is 14 amino acids long. CDR3 nucleotide sequence: TGTGCCAGCAGTCCGGGACAGAGAAACAATGAGCAGTTCTTC. Translation: CASSPGQRNNEQFF.

This chain connects TRBV9 to TRBJ2-1, with TRBD2 matching 14 bases. V lost 4 bases, J lost 8 bases, and 8 bases stayed unmatched. The germline V gene encodes CDR1 SGDLS and CDR2 YYNGEE. The CDR3 is made up of 16 amino acids. The chain's CDR3 is CASSPRTSGGPDEQFF. In DNA, the CDR3 is TGTGCCAGCAGCCCCCGGACTAGCGGGGGGCCAGATGAGCAGTTCTTC. The full variable domain, with the rest looked up from reference TRBV9 and TRBJ2-1, is DSGVTQTPKHLITATGQRVTLRCSPRSGDLSVYWYQQSLDQGLQFLIQYYNGEERAKGNILERFSAQQFPDLHSELNLSSLELGDSALYFCASSPRTSGGPDEQFFGPGTRLTVL.

The chain joins TRBV7-2 to TRBJ2-1; maybe TRBD2 (6 bases). CDR1 SGHTA and CDR2 FQGNSA come from the germline V gene. The V gene lost 3 bases and the J gene lost 2 bases, with 8 bases spanning the gap. CDR3 length: 14 amino acids. CDR3: CASSFSGAYNEQFF. The CDR3 nucleotides are TGTGCCAGCAGCTTTAGCGGAGCCTACAATGAGCAGTTCTTC.

In DNA, the CDR3 is TGTGCCAGCAGCACTATGGAGGGGGGGATAGGCTACGAGCAGTACTTC. It yields the protein CASSTMEGGIGYEQYF. The chain couples TRBV7-9 to TRBJ2-7, with a possible D match to TRBD2 (7 bases). This CDR3 is 16 amino acids long. Germline-derived CDR1 and CDR2 are SEHNR and FQNEAQ (reference sequence). V lost 5 bases to trimming and J lost 3 bases, with 20 bases between them. The whole variable domain, remainder taken from reference TRBV7-9 and TRBJ2-7, is DTGVSQNPRHKITKRGQNVTFRCDPISEHNRLYWYRQTLGQGPEFLTYFQNEAQLEKSRLLSDRFSAERPKGSFSTLEIQRTEQGDSAMYLCASSTMEGGIGYEQYFGPGTRLTVT.

The chain joins TRBV18 to TRBJ2-5, with 9 bases aligning to TRBD2. The length of the CDR3 is 15 residues. Germline values: CDR1 KGHSH, CDR2 LQKENI. V shed 1 base, J shed 6 bases, and the junction held 6 bases outside the gene matches. The CDR3 sequence: CASSPQRLAEKTQYF. The DNA of the CDR3 is TGTGCCAGCTCACCACAACGACTAGCGGAAAAGACCCAGTACTTC.